The 25 T cell receptor beta chains below were found in one sample sequenced in a study of CD8 T cells in Susac syndrome. Random hexamers were used to reverse transcribe the RNA input (about 0.5 to 1 ug). Each CDR3 protein is one row after TCRdb ran MiXCR on the immunoSEQ multiplex PCR reads. The sample includes under 300,000 distinct CDR3 sequences, about 95% of them seen just once. Sequenced: CD4+ T cells from PBMCs. All receptors derive from a human donor with Susac syndrome.

In this sample, this clonotype turned up once. This chain uses TRBV28 with TRBJ2-3, with TRBD1 matching over 8 bases. V lost 5 bases to trimming and J lost 4 bases; unmatched junction nucleotides: 8. CDR1 MDHEN and CDR2 SYDVKM come from the germline V gene. This CDR3 region has 15 residues. The CDR3 loop reads CASSPGQVNADTQYF. CDR3 in DNA: TGTGCCAGCAGTCCGGGACAGGTCAACGCAGATACGCAGTATTTT.

This rearrangement joins TRBV20-1 to TRBJ2-1, with 9 positions matching TRBD2. The CDR3 contains 13 residues. The germline CDR1 and CDR2 sequences are DFQATT and SNEGSKA (reference sequence). CDR3 coding DNA: TGCAGCTCTGCGGGAGGGCCTATCTATGAGCAGTTCTTC. It is translated as CSSAGGPIYEQFF.

The chain is built from TRBV5-6 and TRBJ2-7; D unclear. V lost 2 bases, J lost 4 bases, and 4 bases lay in between. The CDR3 has 11 amino acids. CDR1 and CDR2 from the germline V gene are SGHDT and YYEEEE. The CDR3 protein is CASSFRYEQYF. CDR3 nucleotides: TGTGCCAGCAGCTTCCGGTACGAGCAGTACTTC.

This clonotype was counted a single time. The gene calls are TRBV6-6 and TRBJ2-7; 9 bases are a match to TRBD1. J gave up 6 bases and V 7 bases, and 13 bases lay outside the gene matches. Germline V gives CDR1 MNHNY, CDR2 SVGAGI (reference sequence). The CDR3 consists of 15 residues. In DNA, the CDR3 is TGTGCCAGCACCCTACGGGGGACAGGGACCGTCGAGCAGTACTTC. Translated: CASTLRGTGTVEQYF.

The chain is built from TRBV5-4 and TRBJ2-1; D call uncertain. The CDR3 is 13 amino acids. Germline CDR1 SGHNT, CDR2 YYREEE (reference sequence). V lost 4 bases to trimming and J lost 6 bases, with 11 bases between them. CDR3 amino acids: CASSGKGSNEQFF. The CDR3 DNA sequence: TGTGCCAGCAGCGGAAAGGGTTCCAATGAGCAGTTCTTC.

The V gene is TRBV20-1, the J gene TRBJ1-1; D is unresolved. This CDR3 has 13 residues. Trimming cost V 7 bases and J 2 bases, with 14 bases left between them. Germline CDR1 and CDR2: DFQATT and SNEGSKA (reference sequence). The chain's CDR3 is CSGELVLNTEAFF. Written as DNA, the CDR3 is TGCAGTGGAGAATTGGTACTCAACACTGAAGCTTTCTTT.

This clonotype showed up just once. The J gene is TRBJ2-1, the V gene TRBV5-1; 16 bases fit TRBD2. The germline gives CDR1 SGHRS, CDR2 YFSETQ. The CDR3 contains 20 residues. The V segment lost 4 bases and the J segment 4 bases; nucleotides outside the gene matches: 14. The CDR3 nucleotides read TGCGCCAGCAGCGGCCTACCGGGACTAGCGGGAGGGATGGGATACAATGAGCAGTTCTTC. Its translation is CASSGLPGLAGGMGYNEQFF.

The J gene is TRBJ1-2, the V gene TRBV6-5, with 9 positions matching TRBD1. CDR1 and CDR2 (germline): MNHEY, SVGAGI. V gave up 6 bases and J gave up 5 bases; unmatched junction bases: 10. There are 15 residues in the CDR3. CDR3 in amino acids: CASRVGTGYNYGYTF. In DNA, the CDR3 is TGTGCCAGCAGAGTAGGGACAGGGTATAATTATGGCTACACCTTC.

The J gene is TRBJ2-7, the V gene TRBV30; unclear D gene. Trimming shortened V by 1 base and J by 2 bases, and 6 bases separated the two germline ends. Germline-derived CDR1 and CDR2 are GTSNPN and SVGIG (reference sequence). The CDR3 runs to 12 residues. The CDR3 region has the DNA TGTGCCTGGAGTGGTAGCCCCTACGAGCAGTACTTC. Translated: CAWSGSPYEQYF.

The rearrangement uses TRBV10-3 and TRBJ2-5; TRBD2 agrees at 11 bases. Germline loops: CDR1 ENHRY, CDR2 SYGVKD. The junction had 4 bases not matched to a gene; V was cut back by 3 bases and J by 4 bases. The CDR3 runs 15 residues. Written as DNA, the CDR3 is TGTGCCATCAGTGAAGGTCTAGCGGGAGGAGAGACCCAGTACTTC. Protein sequence: CAISEGLAGGETQYF.

The chain employs TRBV27 and TRBJ1-5; D not certain. The V end lost 1 base, the J end lost 0 bases, and 4 bases lay between the germline ends. This CDR3 contains 14 residues. Germline lookup yields CDR1 MNHEY and CDR2 SMNVEV (reference sequence). For the CDR3, the DNA is TGTGCCAGCAGTTTATGGTATAGCAATCAGCCCCAGCATTTT. Encoded protein: CASSLWYSNQPQHF.

V gene TRBV28 combines with J gene TRBJ1-5, with a weak D call TRBD1 (6 bases). Germline V gene sequence: CDR1 MDHEN, CDR2 SYDVKM. Trimming pared 11 bases from V and 10 bases from J, leaving 21 bases between. CDR3 length: 13 amino acids. The CDR3 bases are TGTGCCGGAATGGGGGGGCAGAAAGGTCCCCAGCATTTT. As protein: CAGMGGQKGPQHF.

The rearrangement uses TRBV20-1 and TRBJ1-5; D is ambiguous. V was clipped by 3 bases and J by 3 bases, with 12 bases between them. This CDR3 comprises 14 residues. Germline CDR1 reads DFQATT; CDR2 reads SNEGSKA (reference sequence). In nucleotides, the CDR3 is TGCAGTGCTAGTTCACGACATCTCAATCAGCCCCAGCATTTT. Protein: CSASSRHLNQPQHF.

V usage is TRBV29-1 and J usage is TRBJ1-3; D is undetermined. Germline V gene sequence: CDR1 SQVTM, CDR2 ANQGSEA. V was shortened by 5 bases and J by 0 bases, with 11 bases between the two germline ends. The CDR3 totals 14 residues. The CDR3 DNA follows: TGCAGCGTTCTGACCTGGGCCTCTGGAAACACCATATATTTT. It is translated as CSVLTWASGNTIYF.

V is TRBV24-1 and J is TRBJ1-2; no definite D call. Trimming removed 5 bases from V and 3 bases from J, with 9 bases in between. The CDR3 loop spans 13 amino acids. Germline values: CDR1 KGHDR, CDR2 SFDVKD. The CDR3 loop reads CATSAGLHYGYTF. CDR3 nucleotide sequence: TGTGCCACCAGTGCCGGGTTGCACTATGGCTACACCTTC.

The chain has TRBV4-2 and TRBJ1-2; 8 positions agree with TRBD1. Germline values: CDR1 LGHNA, CDR2 YNFKEQ. This CDR3 comprises 18 residues. Losses at the gene ends were 6 bases for V and 4 bases for J; bases not matched to a gene: 19. For the CDR3, the DNA is TGTGCCAGCAGAGGGTCCATACCGGGACAGGATTGGATCTATGGCTACACCTTC. Translated: CASRGSIPGQDWIYGYTF.

This sequence joins TRBV12-3 or TRBV12-4 and TRBJ2-7; no reliable D call. The CDR3 extends over 13 amino acids. Trimming shortened V by 1 base and J by 2 bases, and 6 bases separated the two germline ends. CDR3 residues: CASSLGMTYEQYF. The CDR3 region has the DNA TGTGCCAGCAGTTTAGGGATGACCTACGAGCAGTACTTC.

The J gene is TRBJ1-1, the V gene TRBV10-3; D is undetermined. The V end was cut by 11 bases, the J end by 3 bases, with 10 bases between. CDR1 and CDR2 from the germline V gene are ENHRY and SYGVKD. There are 11 residues in the CDR3. CDR3 amino acids: CAAGYYTEAFF. The DNA of the CDR3 is TGTGCCGCAGGTTATTACACTGAAGCTTTCTTT.

V usage is TRBV21-1 and J usage is TRBJ2-1; the D call in the table, TRBD2, was not verified against the DNA. TRBV21-1 is marked as a pseudogene. The CDR3 consists of 17 residues. DNA of the CDR3: TGTGCCAGCATTCGCCCAGGACTGGGCGGGAGCCACAATGAGCAGTTCTTC. This gives the protein CASIRPGLGGSHNEQFF.

The gene calls are TRBV20-1 and TRBJ2-3, with TRBD2 matching 8 bases. In germline, CDR1 is DFQATT, CDR2 SNEGSKA (reference sequence). This CDR3 has 14 residues. With 3 bases clipped from V and 1 base from J, the junction kept 3 bases outside the gene matches. In DNA, the CDR3 is TGCAGTGCTAGGACTAGCGTGGGCACAGATACGCAGTATTTT. Protein: CSARTSVGTDTQYF.

The rearrangement uses TRBV30 and TRBJ2-7; 10 bases agree with TRBD1. V was clipped by 2 bases and J by 4 bases; unmatched bases: 5. Germline V gene sequence: CDR1 GTSNPN, CDR2 SVGIG (reference sequence). This CDR3 spans 14 amino acids. The CDR3 sequence is CAWSRRDRGYEQYF. CDR3 nucleotide sequence: TGTGCCTGGAGTCGCCGGGACAGGGGATACGAGCAGTACTTC.

The V call is TRBV7-9, the J call TRBJ1-2; possibly TRBD1 for D (6 bases). Trimming took 0 bases from V and 1 from J, leaving 9 bases between them. CDR1 and CDR2 from the germline V gene are SEHNR and FQNEAQ (reference sequence). The CDR3 runs 15 residues. The CDR3 DNA sequence: TGTGCCAGCAGCTTAGCTGGGGGCCATAACTATGGCTACACCTTC. It encodes CASSLAGGHNYGYTF.

V usage is TRBV12-3 or TRBV12-4 and J usage is TRBJ1-1; D unclear. This CDR3 contains 11 residues. The V end was cut by 5 bases, the J end by 9 bases, with 10 bases between. Written as DNA, the CDR3 is TGTGCCAGCAGTGACAACAGTAAAGCTTTCTTT. This codes for CASSDNSKAFF.

This chain connects TRBV12-3 or TRBV12-4 to TRBJ2-3, with TRBD1 matching 7 bases. V trimming: 5 bases; J trimming: 5 bases; junction bases outside the gene matches: 7. The CDR3 is 14 residues long. The CDR3 DNA reads TGTGCCAGCAGTCACAGGGGCGAGGGAGATACGCAGTATTTT. Protein product: CASSHRGEGDTQYF.

V and J are TRBV29-1 and TRBJ2-7; TRBD1 aligns across 7 bases. The length of the CDR3 is 12 residues. Germline CDR1 reads SQVTM; CDR2 reads ANQGSEA. Unmatched junction bases numbered 7, after V lost 6 bases and J lost 5 bases. Here the CDR3 reads CSVGDRENEQYF. The CDR3 bases are TGCAGCGTCGGAGACAGGGAGAACGAGCAGTACTTC.